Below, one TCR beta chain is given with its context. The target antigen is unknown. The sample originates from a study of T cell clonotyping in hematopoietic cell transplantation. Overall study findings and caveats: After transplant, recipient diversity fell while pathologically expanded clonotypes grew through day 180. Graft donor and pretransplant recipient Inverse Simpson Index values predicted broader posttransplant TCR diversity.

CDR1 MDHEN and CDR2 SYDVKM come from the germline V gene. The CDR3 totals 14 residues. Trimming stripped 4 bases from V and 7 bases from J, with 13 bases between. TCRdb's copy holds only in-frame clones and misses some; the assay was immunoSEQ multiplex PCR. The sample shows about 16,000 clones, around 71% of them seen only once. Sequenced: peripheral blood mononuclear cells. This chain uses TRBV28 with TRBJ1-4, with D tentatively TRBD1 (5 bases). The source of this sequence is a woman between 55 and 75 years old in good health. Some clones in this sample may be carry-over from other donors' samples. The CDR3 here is CASSYPGEVEKLFF. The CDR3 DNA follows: TGTGCCAGCAGTTACCCGGGGGAGGTTGAAAAACTGTTTTTT.